The 24 T cell receptor beta chains in this list originate from one sample, sequenced in a study of blood T cell repertoires in COVID-19. The method was immunoSEQ multiplex PCR; TCRdb's version includes in-frame clones alone and lacks a portion of them. The sample lists 80,000 to 95,000 clones, 70% to 90% occurring once. Material: peripheral blood. Source of these receptors: a woman aged 70-85 years with acute or convalescent COVID-19.

The gene calls are TRBV6-5 and TRBJ2-5, with D perhaps matching TRBD1 (6 bases). Germline V lookup: CDR1 MNHEY, CDR2 SVGAGI. CDR3 size: 16 residues. V was cut by 3 bases and J by 0 bases, with 14 bases left in between. The CDR3 protein is CASSYSIRDNQETQYF. CDR3 DNA sequence: TGTGCCAGCAGTTATTCTATCCGGGACAACCAAGAGACCCAGTACTTC.

The gene calls are TRBV10-3 and TRBJ1-6, with TRBD1 matching 10 bases. The CDR3 is 14 residues long. Trimming cost V 11 bases and J 10 bases; bases outside gene matches: 11. Germline CDR1 is ENHRY and CDR2 is SYGVKD. The chain's CDR3 is CASGRQGAGSPLHF. The CDR3 nucleotides read TGTGCCTCCGGGAGACAGGGGGCCGGATCACCCCTCCACTTT.

The J gene is TRBJ2-3, the V gene TRBV9, with TRBD2 matching over 8 bases. The CDR3 length is 16 residues. The germline V gene encodes CDR1 SGDLS and CDR2 YYNGEE. After removal of 0 bases from V and 5 bases from J, the junction contained 8 bases not matched to a gene. This CDR3 is CASSVVGGDLEDTQYF. As DNA, the CDR3 is TGTGCCAGCAGCGTAGTCGGGGGGGATTTGGAAGATACGCAGTATTTT.

The V gene is TRBV3-1 (or the pseudogene TRBV3-2), the J gene TRBJ2-6; a possible D gene is TRBD1 (7 bases). CDR1 is LGHDT, CDR2 YNNKEL, per germline (reference sequence). This CDR3 comprises 17 residues. Trimming cost V 4 bases and J 4 bases, with 17 bases left between them. CDR3 sequence: CASSPGGGGSGANVLTF. The CDR3 coding sequence is TGTGCCAGCAGCCCCGGCGGAGGGGGCTCCGGGGCCAACGTCCTGACTTTC.

The rearrangement joins TRBV5-1 to TRBJ2-7; TRBD1 might be the D (5 bases). This CDR3 has 12 residues. V was shortened by 4 bases and J by 5 bases, with 10 bases between the two germline ends. Germline lookup yields CDR1 SGHRS and CDR2 YFSETQ. This CDR3 is CASSTDSHEQYV. As DNA, the CDR3 is TGCGCCAGCAGCACTGACAGCCACGAGCAGTACGTC.

The chain links TRBV27 to TRBJ1-1, with TRBD1 matching over 9 bases. The trim removed 4 bases at V and 5 bases at J, leaving 5 bases unmatched. The germline gives CDR1 MNHEY, CDR2 SMNVEV (reference sequence). The CDR3 contains 14 residues. The chain's CDR3 is CASSSQGAATEAFF. The CDR3 region has the DNA TGTGCCAGCAGTTCACAGGGGGCGGCAACTGAAGCTTTCTTT.

The chain employs TRBV15 and TRBJ2-3, with 8 bases matching TRBD1. CDR3 length: 18 residues. The J segment lost 1 base and the V segment lost 3 bases, leaving 12 bases of the junction unmatched. Germline V gene sequence: CDR1 LNHNV, CDR2 YYDKDF (reference sequence). CDR3 in DNA: TGTGCCACCAGCAGTGGTCCCGATCTGACAGGGGGCACAGATACGCAGTATTTT. Its translation is CATSSGPDLTGGTDTQYF.

The CDR3 DNA reads TGTGCCTGGAGTCCAGGGCCTAATCAGCCCCAGCATTTT. It specifies CAWSPGPNQPQHF. The chain combines TRBV30 with TRBJ1-5; D possibly corresponds to TRBD1 (5 bases). The V gene's germline CDR1 is GTSNPN and CDR2 SVGIG (reference sequence). With 2 bases removed from V and 4 bases from J, the gap between germline ends came to 9 bases. The CDR3 runs to 13 residues.

Comments on this clone: Other DNA sequences of this sample code for an identical CDR3. The chain's CDR3 is CASSQRFEKLFF. The CDR3 DNA sequence: TGTGCCAGCAGCCAACGTTTTGAAAAACTGTTTTTT. The J gene is TRBJ1-4, the V gene TRBV14; D unclear. V lost 2 bases, J lost 7 bases, and 5 bases lay in between. The CDR3 has 12 residues. Per the germline V gene, CDR1 is SGHDN and CDR2 is FVKESK.

This clone appeared once. This rearrangement joins TRBV19 to TRBJ2-1, with a weak D call TRBD2 (6 bases). V lost 5 bases, J lost 6 bases, and 20 bases lay in between. CDR3 length: 16 residues. Germline V CDR1 and CDR2: LNHDA, SQIVND (reference sequence). As DNA, the CDR3 is TGTGCCAGTAGTCCCCTTGGGGGGAGGAGTAGCAATGAGCAGTTCTTC. Translated: CASSPLGGRSSNEQFF.

This sequence joins TRBV9 and TRBJ1-3, with unresolved D. Germline values: CDR1 SGDLS, CDR2 YYNGEE. V was clipped by 0 bases and J by 3 bases, with 10 bases between them. The CDR3 has 15 residues. The chain's CDR3 is CASSVAATVGNTIYF. DNA of the CDR3: TGTGCCAGCAGCGTAGCTGCCACAGTTGGAAACACCATATATTTT.

This clone has more than one count but fewer than ten. The chain joins TRBV6-5 to TRBJ1-2, with 7 positions matching TRBD1. Trimming cost V 2 bases and J 2 bases; bases outside gene matches: 8. CDR1 and CDR2 (germline): MNHEY, SVGAGI. This CDR3 spans 16 amino acids. CDR3 DNA: TGTGCCAGCAGTTACGGTGGAGGGGGCTTAAACTATGGCTACACCTTC. Its translation: CASSYGGGGLNYGYTF.

This chain links TRBV7-2 with TRBJ2-2; tentative D call: TRBD2 (7 bases). CDR1 is SGHTA and CDR2 is FQGNSA in the germline V gene. With 4 bases removed from V and 1 base from J, the gap between germline ends came to 22 bases. The CDR3 is 19 amino acids. For the CDR3, the DNA is TGTGCCAGCAGCTCCTCCCACTACGGCGGGGGCGGGAACACCGGGGAGCTGTTTTTT. Its translation is CASSSSHYGGGGNTGELFF.

CDR3 residues: CASSQPRDEQFF. The CDR3 coding sequence is TGCGCCAGCAGCCAACCCCGGGATGAGCAGTTCTTC. The chain recombines TRBV4-1 with TRBJ2-1; D not resolved. The CDR3 loop spans 12 amino acids. V lost 2 bases and J 8 bases, leaving 7 bases between the germline ends. Germline V gene sequence: CDR1 MGHRA, CDR2 YSYEKL.

The V gene is TRBV5-1, the J gene TRBJ2-1, with D possibly matching TRBD1 (6 bases). The CDR3 spans 15 residues. From germline, CDR1 is SGHRS and CDR2 YFSETQ. V lost 7 bases and J 0 bases, leaving 14 bases between the germline ends. CDR3 residues: CASGSLDSSYNEQFF. CDR3 bases: TGCGCCAGCGGTTCCTTGGACAGCTCCTACAATGAGCAGTTCTTC.

The CDR3 DNA reads as TGTGCCAGCATGGGGTTGGGAGGCTATGGCTACACCTTC. This gives the protein CASMGLGGYGYTF. The chain employs TRBV12-3 or TRBV12-4 and TRBJ1-2, with D unresolved. The CDR3 runs 13 residues. The ends were cut back, 7 bases at V and 4 bases at J, with 13 bases in the middle.

This clone was recorded only once. The chain couples TRBV7-8 to TRBJ1-2, with TRBD1 identical over 9 bases. The CDR3 spans 14 residues. Germline V gene lookup returns CDR1 SGHVS and CDR2 FQNEAQ. V was clipped by 2 bases and J by 8 bases; unmatched bases: 6. CDR3 sequence reads: CASSLIDRGGGYTF. CDR3 in DNA: TGTGCCAGCAGCTTAATAGACAGGGGGGGAGGCTACACCTTC. Variable domain in full (rest from reference TRBV7-8 and TRBJ1-2): GAGVSQSPRYKVAKRGQDVALRCDPISGHVSLFWYQQALGQGPEFLTYFQNEAQLDKSGLPSDRFFAERPEGSVSTLKIQRTQQEDSAVYLCASSLIDRGGGYTFGSGTRLTVV.

This chain joins TRBV4-3 and TRBJ1-3, with 7 nucleotides matching TRBD1. The CDR3 contains 18 residues. V was clipped by 1 base and J by 4 bases; unmatched bases: 13. Germline CDR1 and CDR2: LGHNA and YSLEER. This CDR3 reads CASSQVYDRATLGNTIYF. CDR3 sequence (DNA): TGCGCCAGCAGCCAAGTATATGACAGGGCCACTCTGGGAAACACCATATATTTT.

This chain joins TRBV29-1 and TRBJ2-3; a weak D match, TRBD2 (6 bases). CDR3 length: 15 residues. Germline CDR1 reads SQVTM; CDR2 reads ANQGSEA. V lost 6 bases to trimming and J lost 0 bases, with 16 bases between them. The CDR3 here is CSVDGKGTSTDTQYF. DNA of the CDR3: TGCAGCGTAGACGGAAAGGGGACTAGCACAGATACGCAGTATTTT.

The chain couples TRBV24-1 to TRBJ1-2; possibly TRBD1 for D (5 bases). There are 14 residues in the CDR3. Germline loops: CDR1 KGHDR, CDR2 SFDVKD. V was trimmed by 4 bases and J by 3 bases, leaving 11 bases between them. This CDR3 is CATSDAQDDYGYTF. The DNA of the CDR3 is TGTGCCACCAGTGACGCACAGGACGACTATGGCTACACCTTC.

The chain uses TRBV13 and TRBJ2-1; D is possibly TRBD1 (6 bases). The CDR3 contains 14 residues. Germline V gene lookup returns CDR1 PRHDT and CDR2 FYEKMQ (reference sequence). Trimming removed 5 bases from V and 12 bases from J, with 20 bases in between. CDR3 region: CASSAPGQGQGQFF. The CDR3 DNA reads as TGTGCCAGCAGCGCACCGGGACAAGGGCAAGGGCAGTTCTTC.

The chain's CDR3 is CASGPTRGETQYF. The CDR3 region has the DNA TGTGCCAGCGGACCGACCCGGGGGGAGACCCAGTACTTC. V and J are TRBV7-7 and TRBJ2-5, with D maybe TRBD2 (6 bases). V was clipped by 8 bases and J by 5 bases, with 15 bases between them. The CDR3 has 13 amino acids. The germline gives CDR1 SSHAT, CDR2 FNYEAQ (reference sequence).

This clone was observed a single time. This chain connects TRBV5-8 to TRBJ2-3; TRBD1 matches at 8 bases. Looked up from germline, CDR1 is SGHTS and CDR2 is YDEGEE. Trimming cost V 3 bases and J 1 base; bases outside gene matches: 4. This CDR3 has 15 residues. CDR3 in DNA: TGTGCCAGCAGCTCGAAGACAGGGGGCACAGATACGCAGTATTTT. The encoded protein is CASSSKTGGTDTQYF.

This clone was seen a single time. V usage is TRBV4-1 and J usage is TRBJ2-5; tentative D call: TRBD1 (6 bases). The CDR3 extends over 15 amino acids. V gave up 1 base and J gave up 3 bases, with 12 bases separating them. CDR1 MGHRA and CDR2 YSYEKL come from the germline V gene. The CDR3 bases are TGCGCCAGCAGCCAAGGACAGGCATCGGAAGAGACCCAGTACTTC. This translates into CASSQGQASEETQYF.